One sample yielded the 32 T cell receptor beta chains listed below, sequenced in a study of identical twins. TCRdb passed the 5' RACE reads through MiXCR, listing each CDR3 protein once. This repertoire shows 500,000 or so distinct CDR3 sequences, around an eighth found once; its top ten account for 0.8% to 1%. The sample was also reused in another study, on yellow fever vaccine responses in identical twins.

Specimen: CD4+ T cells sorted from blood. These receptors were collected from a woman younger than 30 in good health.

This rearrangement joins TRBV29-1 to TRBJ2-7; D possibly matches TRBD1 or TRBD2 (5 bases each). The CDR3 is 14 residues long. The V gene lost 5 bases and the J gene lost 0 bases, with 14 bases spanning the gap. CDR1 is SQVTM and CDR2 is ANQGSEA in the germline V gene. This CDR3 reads CSVSGRGSSYEQYF. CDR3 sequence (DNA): TGCAGCGTTTCGGGAAGGGGAAGCTCCTACGAGCAGTACTTC.

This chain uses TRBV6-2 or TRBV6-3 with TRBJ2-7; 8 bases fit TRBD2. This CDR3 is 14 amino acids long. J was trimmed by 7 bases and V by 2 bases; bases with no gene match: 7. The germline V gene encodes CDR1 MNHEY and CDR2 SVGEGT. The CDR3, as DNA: TGTGCCAGCAGTTACACGAGCGGGAGAGGTGAGCAGTACTTC. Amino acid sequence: CASSYTSGRGEQYF.

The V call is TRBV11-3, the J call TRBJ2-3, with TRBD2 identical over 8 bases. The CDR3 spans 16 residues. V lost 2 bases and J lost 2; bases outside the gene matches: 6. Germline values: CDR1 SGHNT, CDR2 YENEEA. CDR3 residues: CASSLRNSGNTDTQYF. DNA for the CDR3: TGTGCCAGCAGCTTAAGGAATAGCGGGAACACAGATACGCAGTATTTT.

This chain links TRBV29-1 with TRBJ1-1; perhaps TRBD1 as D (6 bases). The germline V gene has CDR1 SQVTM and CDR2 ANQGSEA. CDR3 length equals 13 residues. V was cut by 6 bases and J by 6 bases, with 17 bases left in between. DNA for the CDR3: TGCAGCGTGGGTGGACAGCTAACTTCTGAAGCTTTCTTT. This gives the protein CSVGGQLTSEAFF.

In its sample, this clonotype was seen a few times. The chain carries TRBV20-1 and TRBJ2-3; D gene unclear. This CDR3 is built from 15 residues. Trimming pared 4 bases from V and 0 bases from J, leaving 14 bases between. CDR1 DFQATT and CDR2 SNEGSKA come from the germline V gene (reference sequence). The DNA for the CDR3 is TGCAGTGCTACAGAAAGTTCCTCTAGCACAGATACGCAGTATTTT. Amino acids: CSATESSSSTDTQYF.

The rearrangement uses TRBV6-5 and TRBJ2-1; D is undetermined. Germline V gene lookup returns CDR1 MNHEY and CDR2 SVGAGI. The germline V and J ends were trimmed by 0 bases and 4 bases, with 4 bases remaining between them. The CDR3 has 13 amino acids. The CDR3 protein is CASSYSRYNEQFF. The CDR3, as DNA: TGTGCCAGCAGTTACTCACGGTACAATGAGCAGTTCTTC.

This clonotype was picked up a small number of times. The CDR3 DNA sequence: TGTGCCAGCAGCTTGCAGGGGGTCAGGGAGACCCAGTACTTC. This codes for CASSLQGVRETQYF. The rearrangement uses TRBV7-8 and TRBJ2-5, with 7 bases lining up with TRBD1. Trimming took 3 bases from V and 5 from J; bases not matched to a gene: 6. Germline loops: CDR1 SGHVS, CDR2 FQNEAQ. This CDR3 has 14 residues.

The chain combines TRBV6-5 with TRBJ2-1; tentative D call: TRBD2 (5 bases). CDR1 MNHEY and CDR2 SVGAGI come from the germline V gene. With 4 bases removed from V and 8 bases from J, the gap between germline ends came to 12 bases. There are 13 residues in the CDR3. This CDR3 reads CASSSPTRDEQFF. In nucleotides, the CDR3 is TGTGCCAGCAGTTCACCCACTAGAGATGAGCAGTTCTTC.

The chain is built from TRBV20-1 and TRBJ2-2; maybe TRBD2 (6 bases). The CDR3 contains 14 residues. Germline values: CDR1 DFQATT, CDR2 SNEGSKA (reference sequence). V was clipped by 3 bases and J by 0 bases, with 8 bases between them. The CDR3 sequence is CSASPGANTGELFF. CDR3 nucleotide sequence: TGCAGTGCTAGTCCGGGGGCGAACACCGGGGAGCTGTTTTTT.

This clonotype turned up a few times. The CDR3: CASSRTGVVLTTEAFF. CDR3 nucleotide sequence: TGCGCCAGCAGTCGAACCGGAGTCGTACTTACCACTGAAGCTTTCTTT. The rearrangement joins TRBV5-1 to TRBJ1-1; D unclear. CDR1 SGHRS and CDR2 YFSETQ come from the germline V gene. The germline V and J ends were trimmed by 5 bases and 4 bases, with 21 bases remaining between them. CDR3 length equals 16 residues.

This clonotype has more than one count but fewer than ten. CDR3 amino acids: CASSRYGQGLQSYEQYF. Here the CDR3 DNA reads TGTGCCAGCAGTCGTTATGGACAGGGGCTTCAATCCTACGAGCAGTACTTC. The chain joins TRBV2 to TRBJ2-7; 9 bases align to TRBD1. The trim removed 5 bases at V and 1 base at J, leaving 12 bases unmatched. CDR1 and CDR2 (germline): SNHLY, FYNNEI. This CDR3 contains 17 residues.

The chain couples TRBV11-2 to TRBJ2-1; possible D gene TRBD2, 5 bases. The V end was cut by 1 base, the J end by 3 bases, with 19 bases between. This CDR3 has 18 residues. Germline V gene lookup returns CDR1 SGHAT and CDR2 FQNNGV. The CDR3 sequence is CASSLVAGLPPNYNEQFF. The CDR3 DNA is TGTGCCAGCAGCTTAGTTGCCGGACTCCCCCCCAACTACAATGAGCAGTTCTTC. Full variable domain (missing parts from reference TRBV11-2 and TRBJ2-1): EAGVAQSPRYKIIEKRQSVAFWCNPISGHATLYWYQQILGQGPKLLIQFQNNGVVDDSQLPKDRFSAERLKGVDSTLKIQPAKLEDSAVYLCASSLVAGLPPNYNEQFFGPGTRLTVL.

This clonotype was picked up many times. CDR3 residues: CSVEGGRRNTEAFF. As DNA, the CDR3 is TGCAGCGTTGAAGGGGGACGGAGGAACACTGAAGCTTTCTTT. The J gene is TRBJ1-1, the V gene TRBV29-1; perhaps TRBD1 as D (5 bases). CDR1 and CDR2 from the germline V gene are SQVTM and ANQGSEA. V dropped 1 base and J dropped 1 base, with 10 bases sitting between them. The CDR3 sequence is 14 residues long.

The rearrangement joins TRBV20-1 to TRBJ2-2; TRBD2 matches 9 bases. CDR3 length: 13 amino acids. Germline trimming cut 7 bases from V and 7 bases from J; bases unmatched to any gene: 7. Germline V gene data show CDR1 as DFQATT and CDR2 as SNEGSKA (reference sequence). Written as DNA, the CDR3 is TGCAGTGGCGCGGGGGGGCCAATCGGGGAGCTGTTTTTT. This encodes CSGAGGPIGELFF.

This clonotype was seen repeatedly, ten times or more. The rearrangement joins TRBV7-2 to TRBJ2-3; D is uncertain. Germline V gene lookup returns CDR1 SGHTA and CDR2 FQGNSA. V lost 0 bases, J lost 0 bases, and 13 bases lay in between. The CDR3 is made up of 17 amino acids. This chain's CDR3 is CASSLARLLASTDTQYF. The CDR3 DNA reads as TGTGCCAGCAGCTTAGCTAGACTCCTTGCTAGCACAGATACGCAGTATTTT.

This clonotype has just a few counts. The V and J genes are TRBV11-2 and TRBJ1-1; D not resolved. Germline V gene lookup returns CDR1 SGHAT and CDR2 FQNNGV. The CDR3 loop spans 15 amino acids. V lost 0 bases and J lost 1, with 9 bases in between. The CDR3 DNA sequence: TGTGCCAGCAGCTTAGAGGGTCAGTCGAACACTGAAGCTTTCTTT. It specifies CASSLEGQSNTEAFF.

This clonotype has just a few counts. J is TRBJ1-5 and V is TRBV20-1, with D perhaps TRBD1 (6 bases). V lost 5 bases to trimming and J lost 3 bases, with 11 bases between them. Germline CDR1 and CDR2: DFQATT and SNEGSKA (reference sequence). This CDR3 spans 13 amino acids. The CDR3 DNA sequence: TGCAGTGCTGAAGGACAGTTCAATCAGCCCCAGCATTTT. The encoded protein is CSAEGQFNQPQHF.

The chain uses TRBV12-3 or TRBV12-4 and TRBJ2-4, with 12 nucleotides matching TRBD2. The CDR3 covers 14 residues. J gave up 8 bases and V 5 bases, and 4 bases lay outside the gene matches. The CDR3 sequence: CASSPSGGGDIQYF. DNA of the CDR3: TGTGCCAGCAGTCCTAGCGGGGGGGGTGACATTCAGTACTTC.

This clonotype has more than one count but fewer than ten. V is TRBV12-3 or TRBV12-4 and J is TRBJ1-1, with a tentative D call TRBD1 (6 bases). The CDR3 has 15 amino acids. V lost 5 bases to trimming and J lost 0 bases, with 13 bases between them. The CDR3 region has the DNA TGTGCCAGCAGTATTCGGACAGCTATGAACACTGAAGCTTTCTTT. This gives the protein CASSIRTAMNTEAFF.

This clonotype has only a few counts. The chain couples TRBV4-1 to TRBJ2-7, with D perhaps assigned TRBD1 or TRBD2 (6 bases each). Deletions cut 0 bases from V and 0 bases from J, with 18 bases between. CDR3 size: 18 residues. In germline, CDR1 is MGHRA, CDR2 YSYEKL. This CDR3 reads CASSQDRGGSGHSYEQYF. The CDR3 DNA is TGCGCCAGCAGCCAAGATAGAGGGGGGTCAGGCCACTCCTACGAGCAGTACTTC.

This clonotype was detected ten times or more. The CDR3 is CASSRVVAGVSYEQYF. The CDR3 DNA reads as TGTGCCAGCAGTCGAGTAGTAGCGGGAGTCAGCTACGAGCAGTACTTC. The chain employs TRBV12-3 or TRBV12-4 and TRBJ2-7, with TRBD2 matching 9 bases. The CDR3 is made up of 16 amino acids. V lost 5 bases to trimming and J lost 3 bases; unmatched junction nucleotides: 11.

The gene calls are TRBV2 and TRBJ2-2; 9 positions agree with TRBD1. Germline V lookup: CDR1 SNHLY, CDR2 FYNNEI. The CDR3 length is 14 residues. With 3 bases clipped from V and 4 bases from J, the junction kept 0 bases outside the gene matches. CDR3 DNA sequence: TGTGCCAGCAGTGAGACAGGGGGCACCGGGGAGCTGTTTTTT. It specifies CASSETGGTGELFF.

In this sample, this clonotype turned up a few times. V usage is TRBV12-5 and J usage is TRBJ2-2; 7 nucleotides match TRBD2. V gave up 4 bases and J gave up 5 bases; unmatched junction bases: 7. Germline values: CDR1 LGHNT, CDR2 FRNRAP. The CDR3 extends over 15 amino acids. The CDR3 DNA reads TGTGCTAGTGGTTCTGGGACTACATTAACCGGGGAGCTGTTTTTT. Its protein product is CASGSGTTLTGELFF.

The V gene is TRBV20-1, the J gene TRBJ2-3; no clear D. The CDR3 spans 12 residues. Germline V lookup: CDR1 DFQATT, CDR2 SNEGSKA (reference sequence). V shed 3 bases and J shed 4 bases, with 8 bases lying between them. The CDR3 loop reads CSASPVADTQYF. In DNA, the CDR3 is TGCAGTGCTAGCCCGGTGGCAGATACGCAGTATTTT.

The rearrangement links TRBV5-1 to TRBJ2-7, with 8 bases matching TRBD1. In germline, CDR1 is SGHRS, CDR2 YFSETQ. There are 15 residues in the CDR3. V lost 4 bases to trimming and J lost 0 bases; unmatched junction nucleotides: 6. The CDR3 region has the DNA TGCGCCAGCAGCAGGGACAGGTCGAGCTCCTACGAGCAGTACTTC. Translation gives CASSRDRSSSYEQYF.

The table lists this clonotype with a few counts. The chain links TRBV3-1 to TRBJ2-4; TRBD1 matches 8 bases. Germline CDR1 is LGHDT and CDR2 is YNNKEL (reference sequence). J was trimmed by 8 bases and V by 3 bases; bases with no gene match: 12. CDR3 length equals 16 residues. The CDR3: CASSHRDRRFQDIQYF. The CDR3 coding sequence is TGTGCCAGCAGCCATCGGGACAGGAGGTTCCAAGACATTCAGTACTTC. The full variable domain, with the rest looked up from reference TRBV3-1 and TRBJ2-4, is DTAVSQTPKYLVTQMGNDKSIKCEQNLGHDTMYWYKQDSKKFLKIMFSYNNKELIINETVPNRFSPKSPDKAHLNLHINSLELGDSAVYFCASSHRDRRFQDIQYFGAGTRLSVL.

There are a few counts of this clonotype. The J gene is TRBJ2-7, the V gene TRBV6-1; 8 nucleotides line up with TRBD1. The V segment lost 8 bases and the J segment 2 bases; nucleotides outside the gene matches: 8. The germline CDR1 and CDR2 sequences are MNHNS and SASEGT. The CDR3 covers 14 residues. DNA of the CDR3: TGTGCCAGCTTGACGTGGGACAGGCCCTACGAGCAGTACTTC. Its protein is CASLTWDRPYEQYF.

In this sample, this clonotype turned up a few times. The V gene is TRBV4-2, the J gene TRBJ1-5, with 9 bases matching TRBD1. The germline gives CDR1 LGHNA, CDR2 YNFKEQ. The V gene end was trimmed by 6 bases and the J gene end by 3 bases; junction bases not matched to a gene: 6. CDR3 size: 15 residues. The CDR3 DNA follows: TGTGCCAGCAGGAGGGACAGGGACCTCAATCAGCCCCAGCATTTT. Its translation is CASRRDRDLNQPQHF.

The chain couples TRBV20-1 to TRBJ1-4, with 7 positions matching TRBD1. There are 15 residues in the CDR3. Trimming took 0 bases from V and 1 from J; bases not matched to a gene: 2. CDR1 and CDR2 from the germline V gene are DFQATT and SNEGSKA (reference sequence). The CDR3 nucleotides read TGCAGTGCTAGAGAACAGGGGCAAACTAATGAAAAACTGTTTTTT. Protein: CSAREQGQTNEKLFF.

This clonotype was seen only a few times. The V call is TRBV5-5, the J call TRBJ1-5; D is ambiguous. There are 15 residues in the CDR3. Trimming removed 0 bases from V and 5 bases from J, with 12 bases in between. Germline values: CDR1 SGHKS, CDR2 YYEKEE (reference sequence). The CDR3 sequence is CASSLAEGGDQPQHF. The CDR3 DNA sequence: TGTGCCAGCAGCTTGGCTGAGGGTGGGGATCAGCCCCAGCATTTT.

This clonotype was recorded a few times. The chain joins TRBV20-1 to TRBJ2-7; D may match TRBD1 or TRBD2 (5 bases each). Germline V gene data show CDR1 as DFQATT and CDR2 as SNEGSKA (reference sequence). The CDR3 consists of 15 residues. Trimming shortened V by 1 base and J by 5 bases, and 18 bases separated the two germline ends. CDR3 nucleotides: TGCAGTGCTAGAGTCCCGGGACCCAAGGTCGACGAGCAGTACTTC. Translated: CSARVPGPKVDEQYF.

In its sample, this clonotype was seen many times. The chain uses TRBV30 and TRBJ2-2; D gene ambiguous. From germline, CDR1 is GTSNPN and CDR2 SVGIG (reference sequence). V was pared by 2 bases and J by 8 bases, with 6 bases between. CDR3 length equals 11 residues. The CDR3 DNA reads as TGTGCCTGGAGTAGGATGGGGGAGCTGTTTTTT. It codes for CAWSRMGELFF.